This entry describes one TCR beta chain. The sample is drawn from a study of OX40 agonist ivuxolimab in advanced cancers. CDR3 length: 14 amino acids. The V end was cut by 7 bases, the J end by 5 bases, with 16 bases between. Germline values: CDR1 SNHLY, CDR2 FYNNEI. The table came from immunoSEQ multiplex PCR; TCRdb's copy has only in-frame clones and leaves some out. The data contain 77,000 or so clones, about nine tenths of them singletons. The sample consisted of CD4+ or CD8+ T cells sorted from blood, taken in a trial of the OX40 agonist ivuxolimab. This clonotype originated in an adult with an advanced solid tumor such as melanoma, head and neck, liver or kidney cancer. This rearrangement joins TRBV2 to TRBJ2-3; maybe TRBD2 (5 bases). This chain's CDR3 is CASTGGLSGDTQYF. In DNA form, the CDR3 reads TGTGCCAGCACCGGCGGGCTCAGCGGAGATACGCAGTATTTT.